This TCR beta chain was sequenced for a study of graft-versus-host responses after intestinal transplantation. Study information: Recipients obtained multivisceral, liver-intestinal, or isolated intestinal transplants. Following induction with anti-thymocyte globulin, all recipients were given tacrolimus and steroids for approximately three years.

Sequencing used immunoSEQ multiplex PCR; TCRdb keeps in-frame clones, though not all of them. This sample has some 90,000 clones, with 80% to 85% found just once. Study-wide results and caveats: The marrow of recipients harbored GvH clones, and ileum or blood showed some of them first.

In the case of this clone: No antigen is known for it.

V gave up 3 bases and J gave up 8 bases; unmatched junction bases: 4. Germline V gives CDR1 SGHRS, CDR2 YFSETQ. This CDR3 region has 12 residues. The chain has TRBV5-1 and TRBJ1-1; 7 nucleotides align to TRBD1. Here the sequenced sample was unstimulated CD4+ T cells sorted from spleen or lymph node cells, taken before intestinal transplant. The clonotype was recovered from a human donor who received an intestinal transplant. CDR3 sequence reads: CASSSQGPEAFF. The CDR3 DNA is TGCGCCAGCAGCTCACAGGGGCCAGAAGCTTTCTTT.